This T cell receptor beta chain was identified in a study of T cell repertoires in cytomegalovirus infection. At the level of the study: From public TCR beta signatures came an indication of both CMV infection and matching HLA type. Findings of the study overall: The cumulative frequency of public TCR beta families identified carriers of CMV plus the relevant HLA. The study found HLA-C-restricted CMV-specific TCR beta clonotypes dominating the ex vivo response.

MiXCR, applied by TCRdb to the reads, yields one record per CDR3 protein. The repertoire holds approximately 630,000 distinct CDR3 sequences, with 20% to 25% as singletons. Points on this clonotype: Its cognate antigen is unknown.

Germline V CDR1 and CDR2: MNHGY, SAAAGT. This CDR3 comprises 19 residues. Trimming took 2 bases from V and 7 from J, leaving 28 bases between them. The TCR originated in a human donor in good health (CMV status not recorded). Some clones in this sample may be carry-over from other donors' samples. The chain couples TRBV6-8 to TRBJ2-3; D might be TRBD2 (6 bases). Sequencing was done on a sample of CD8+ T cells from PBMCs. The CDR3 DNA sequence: TGTGCCAGCAGTTACCAGTACTTGGACGGGGGAATTTTTTTTAATACGCAGTATTTT. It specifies CASSYQYLDGGIFFNTQYF.